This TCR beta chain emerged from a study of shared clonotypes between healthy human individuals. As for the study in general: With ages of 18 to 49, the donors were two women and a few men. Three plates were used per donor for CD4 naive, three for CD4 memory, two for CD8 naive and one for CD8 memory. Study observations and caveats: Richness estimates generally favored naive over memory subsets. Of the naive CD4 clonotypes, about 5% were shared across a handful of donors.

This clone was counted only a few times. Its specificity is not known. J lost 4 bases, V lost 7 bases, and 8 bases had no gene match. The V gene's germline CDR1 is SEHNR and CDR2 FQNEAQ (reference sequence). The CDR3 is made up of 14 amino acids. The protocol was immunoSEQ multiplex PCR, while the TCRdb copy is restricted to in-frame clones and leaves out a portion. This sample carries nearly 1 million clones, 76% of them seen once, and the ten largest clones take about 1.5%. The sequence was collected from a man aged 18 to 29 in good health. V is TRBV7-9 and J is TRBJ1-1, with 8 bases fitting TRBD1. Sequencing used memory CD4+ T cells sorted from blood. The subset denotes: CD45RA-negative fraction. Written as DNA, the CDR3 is TGTGCCAGCATCCCGACAGGGGTGGTCACTGAAGCTTTCTTT. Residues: CASIPTGVVTEAFF.